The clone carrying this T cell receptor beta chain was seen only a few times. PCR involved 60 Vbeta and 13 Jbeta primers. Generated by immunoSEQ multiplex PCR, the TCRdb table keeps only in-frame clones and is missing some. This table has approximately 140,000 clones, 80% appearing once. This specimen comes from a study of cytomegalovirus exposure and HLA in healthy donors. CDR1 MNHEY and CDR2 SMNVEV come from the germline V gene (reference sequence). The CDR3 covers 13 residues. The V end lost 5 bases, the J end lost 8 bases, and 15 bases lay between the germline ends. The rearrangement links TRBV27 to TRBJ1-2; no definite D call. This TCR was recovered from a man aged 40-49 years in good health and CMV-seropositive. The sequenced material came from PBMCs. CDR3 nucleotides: TGTGCCAGCAGTGACCCAGGTCCGAGAGGCTACACCTTC. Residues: CASSDPGPRGYTF.